Listed here are 25 T cell receptor beta chains from one sample, sequenced in a study of CD8+ T cells in alopecia areata. Reverse transcribed after extraction, RNA yielded cDNA as the sequencing template. Data came from immunoSEQ multiplex PCR; TCRdb stores just in-frame clones and leaves some out. The table has 150,000 to 200,000 clones, roughly 50% seen once; the top ten hold 15% to 20%. The sample's treatment: oral pan-JAK inhibitor, 5-10 mg twice daily. Sequencing used CD4+ T cells sorted from blood, obtained between weeks 55 and 65, from a patient treated with tofacitinib. The origin of the receptors is a human donor with alopecia areata.

This clone was seen a handful of times. J is TRBJ2-6 and V is TRBV7-6; D ambiguous. V shed 6 bases and J shed 0 bases, with 9 bases lying between them. Germline CDR1 and CDR2: SGHVS and FNYEAQ. The CDR3 has 15 amino acids. CDR3 coding DNA: TGTGCCAGCAGACCCCAGGTCTCTGGGGCCAACGTCCTGACTTTC. Translated: CASRPQVSGANVLTF.

Of note for this clone: The junction shows a germline mismatch at one end, possibly a read error. The chain links TRBV7-7 to TRBJ2-5; 12 bases agree with TRBD2. CDR3 length equals 16 residues. CDR1 is SSHAT and CDR2 is FNYEAQ in the germline V gene (reference sequence). Written as DNA, the CDR3 is TGTGCTAGCAGCCGAGGACTAGCGGGGAATCAAGAGACCCAGTACTTC. Its protein product is CASSRGLAGNQETQYF.

This clone showed up just a few times. V and J are TRBV30 and TRBJ1-6, with 11 bases aligning to TRBD1. The junction had 3 bases not matched to a gene; V was cut back by 3 bases and J by 8 bases. The CDR3 runs to 14 residues. Germline V CDR1 and CDR2: GTSNPN, SVGIG (reference sequence). The DNA for the CDR3 is TGTGCCTGGAGGAGGACAGGGGGCGATTCACCCCTCCACTTT. Translating gives CAWRRTGGDSPLHF.

The V call is TRBV29-1, the J call TRBJ1-1; no definite D call. V was shortened by 1 base and J by 1 base, with 4 bases between the two germline ends. CDR3 length: 12 amino acids. Per the germline V gene, CDR1 is SQVTM and CDR2 is ANQGSEA. In DNA form, the CDR3 reads TGCAGCGTTGAAGGCAGGAACACTGAAGCTTTCTTT. Its protein is CSVEGRNTEAFF.

J is TRBJ2-5 and V is TRBV2; D is ambiguous. Germline CDR1 is SNHLY and CDR2 is FYNNEI. Between the trimmed V and J ends, which lost 1 base and 5 bases, there was a span of 5 bases. This CDR3 has 12 amino acids. The CDR3 DNA is TGTGCCAGCAGTGAAGGAGCGGAGACCCAGTACTTC. Its protein product is CASSEGAETQYF.

The chain employs TRBV19 and TRBJ2-1, with unresolved D. Deletions cut 6 bases from V and 0 bases from J, with 3 bases between. The CDR3 sequence is 12 residues long. CDR1 is LNHDA, CDR2 SQIVND, per germline (reference sequence). CDR3 residues: CASRGSYNEQFF. CDR3 coding DNA: TGTGCCAGTAGGGGCTCCTACAATGAGCAGTTCTTC.

The CDR3 protein is CASSPRGAGNQPQHF. In DNA form, the CDR3 reads TGTGCCAGCAGCCCCCGAGGGGCTGGCAATCAGCCCCAGCATTTT. The chain employs TRBV7-8 and TRBJ1-5; perhaps TRBD1 as D (5 bases). CDR1 and CDR2 from the germline V gene are SGHVS and FQNEAQ. Trimming shortened V by 5 bases and J by 2 bases, and 13 bases separated the two germline ends. The CDR3 spans 15 residues.

At least ten counts were recorded for this clone. Additional DNA sequences in this sample encode the identical CDR3. This chain's CDR3 is CASSSSTDTQYF. CDR3 nucleotide sequence: TGTGCCAGCAGCTCTTCCACAGATACGCAGTATTTT. The chain couples TRBV11-2 to TRBJ2-3; D is undetermined. V lost 4 bases and J lost 2, with 4 bases in between. Germline CDR1 and CDR2: SGHAT and FQNNGV. The CDR3 runs to 12 residues.

The chain uses TRBV9 and TRBJ1-1, with a weak D call TRBD1 (5 bases). Trimming cost V 0 bases and J 3 bases, with 15 bases left between them. Looked up from germline, CDR1 is SGDLS and CDR2 is YYNGEE. This CDR3 is 16 amino acids long. The DNA of the CDR3 is TGTGCCAGCAGCGTAGGGGCAGGGCCCTTAGACACTGAAGCTTTCTTT. It encodes CASSVGAGPLDTEAFF.

The gene calls are TRBV7-9 and TRBJ1-6; a weak D match, TRBD1 (5 bases). With 11 bases removed from V and 13 bases from J, the gap between germline ends came to 15 bases. The CDR3 totals 11 residues. CDR1 and CDR2 from the germline V gene are SEHNR and FQNEAQ (reference sequence). The CDR3 bases are TGTGCCTCCTCCGGGGGAGTCCCCCTCCACTTT. Amino acid sequence: CASSGGVPLHF.

This clone was seen a single time. The chain combines TRBV30 with TRBJ2-3, with D possibly TRBD2 on 5 matching bases. The germline V and J ends were trimmed by 0 bases and 1 base, with 14 bases remaining between them. Germline CDR1 is GTSNPN and CDR2 is SVGIG (reference sequence). The CDR3 runs 16 residues. This chain's CDR3 is CAWSVSLGRGTDTQYF. DNA for the CDR3: TGTGCCTGGAGTGTATCTTTAGGGAGAGGCACAGATACGCAGTATTTT.

As concerns this clone: Within the sample, other DNA sequences also encode this same CDR3. In nucleotides, the CDR3 is TGCAGCGTGGAGGGCAGAATGAACACTGAAGCTTTCTTT. Translating gives CSVEGRMNTEAFF. V gene TRBV29-1 combines with J gene TRBJ1-1; D uncertain. The CDR3 sequence is 13 residues long. Trimming took 6 bases from V and 0 from J, leaving 11 bases between them. CDR1 is SQVTM, CDR2 ANQGSEA, per germline.

The chain links TRBV19 to TRBJ2-2, with D possibly matching TRBD2 (6 bases). V lost 5 bases to trimming and J lost 2 bases, with 12 bases between them. The CDR3 totals 15 residues. Germline loops: CDR1 LNHDA, CDR2 SQIVND (reference sequence). CDR3 amino acids: CASSAGRSNTGELFF. Written as DNA, the CDR3 is TGTGCCAGTAGTGCGGGACGGTCTAACACCGGGGAGCTGTTTTTT.

The V gene is TRBV9, the J gene TRBJ1-5; no definite D call. In germline, CDR1 is SGDLS, CDR2 YYNGEE. V was trimmed by 0 bases and J by 2 bases, leaving 12 bases between them. The CDR3 totals 16 residues. The CDR3 loop reads CASSVDGRGGNQPQHF. The CDR3, as DNA: TGTGCCAGCAGCGTAGATGGACGCGGAGGCAATCAGCCCCAGCATTTT. The full variable domain, rest sourced from reference TRBV9 and TRBJ1-5, is DSGVTQTPKHLITATGQRVTLRCSPRSGDLSVYWYQQSLDQGLQFLIQYYNGEERAKGNILERFSAQQFPDLHSELNLSSLELGDSALYFCASSVDGRGGNQPQHFGDGTRLSIL.

The sample holds a few counts of this clone. The CDR3 coding sequence is TGTGCCAGCAGCTCAAGACAGGACACAACGCAGTATTTT. Translating gives CASSSRQDTTQYF. The chain carries TRBV5-4 and TRBJ2-3; maybe TRBD1 (6 bases). The germline CDR1 and CDR2 sequences are SGHNT and YYREEE (reference sequence). The CDR3 has 13 residues. V dropped 3 bases and J dropped 9 bases, with 14 bases sitting between them.

This clone was picked up a small number of times. V is TRBV5-1 and J is TRBJ2-7, with a tentative D call TRBD2 (5 bases). V lost 4 bases and J 6 bases, leaving 11 bases between the germline ends. This CDR3 has 12 residues. Germline CDR1 is SGHRS and CDR2 is YFSETQ. The CDR3 loop is CASSRDVSEQYF. In DNA form, the CDR3 reads TGCGCCAGCAGCCGGGATGTGTCCGAGCAGTACTTC.

The J gene is TRBJ1-1, the V gene TRBV15; 8 nucleotides match TRBD1. The V segment lost 2 bases and the J segment 4 bases; nucleotides outside the gene matches: 6. Germline V gene sequence: CDR1 LNHNV, CDR2 YYDKDF (reference sequence). The CDR3 sequence is 15 residues long. The CDR3 region is CATSRQGARGTEAFF. In DNA, the CDR3 is TGTGCCACCAGCAGACAGGGGGCTAGGGGCACTGAAGCTTTCTTT.

This clone was observed a few times. The CDR3 sequence is CASSQDQANSPLHF. Written as DNA, the CDR3 is TGCGCCAGCAGCCAAGATCAGGCCAATTCACCCCTCCACTTT. The V call is TRBV4-1, the J call TRBJ1-6; D gene unclear. The CDR3 contains 14 residues. The germline gives CDR1 MGHRA, CDR2 YSYEKL. V gave up 0 bases and J gave up 7 bases, with 7 bases separating them.

This clone was seen only once. This chain links TRBV7-6 with TRBJ1-2; D is undetermined. The V and J ends lost 2 bases and 2 bases respectively, with 6 bases between them. Germline V gives CDR1 SGHVS, CDR2 FNYEAQ. This CDR3 region has 13 residues. The CDR3, as DNA: TGTGCCAGCAGCTTAAACAAGAACTATGGCTACACCTTC. Encoded protein: CASSLNKNYGYTF.

The chain employs TRBV11-2 and TRBJ1-2, with no clear D. Trimming shortened V by 1 base and J by 5 bases, and 11 bases separated the two germline ends. The CDR3 extends over 14 amino acids. The germline CDR1 and CDR2 sequences are SGHAT and FQNNGV. The CDR3 protein is CASSLGPRVYGYTF. The CDR3 DNA is TGTGCCAGCAGCTTAGGGCCCCGCGTATATGGCTACACCTTC.

The count of this clone is one. CDR3 sequence reads: CASSSNRDRGLSYNEQFF. CDR3 sequence (DNA): TGCGCCAGCAGCTCGAACCGGGACAGGGGTTTATCCTACAATGAGCAGTTCTTC. The gene calls are TRBV4-1 and TRBJ2-1; 10 bases are shared with TRBD1. Germline values: CDR1 MGHRA, CDR2 YSYEKL. V lost 5 bases, J lost 1 base, and 11 bases stayed unmatched. The CDR3 is 18 amino acids.

The rearrangement uses TRBV5-1 and TRBJ2-3, with 11 bases matching TRBD2. The CDR3 contains 14 residues. Germline trimming cut 6 bases from V and 2 bases from J; bases unmatched to any gene: 2. CDR1 and CDR2 (germline): SGHRS, YFSETQ. The CDR3 DNA reads TGCGCCAGCAATAGCGGGGGGGCCACAGATACGCAGTATTTT. Amino acids: CASNSGGATDTQYF.

This chain links TRBV5-1 with TRBJ1-2, with D maybe TRBD1 (5 bases). This CDR3 contains 15 residues. Trimming removed 3 bases from V and 3 bases from J, with 15 bases in between. The germline V gene has CDR1 SGHRS and CDR2 YFSETQ. Written as DNA, the CDR3 is TGCGCCAGCAGCTCACAGGCGGGTAGCGACTATGGCTACACCTTC. Translation: CASSSQAGSDYGYTF. Full variable domain (outside the CDR3, taken from reference TRBV5-1 and TRBJ1-2): KAGVTQTPRYLIKTRGQQVTLSCSPISGHRSVSWYQQTPGQGLQFLFEYFSETQRNKGNFPGRFSGRQFSNSRSEMNVSTLELGDSALYLCASSSQAGSDYGYTFGSGTRLTVV.

This clone has a handful of counts. The chain recombines TRBV30 with TRBJ1-1; D not certain. Trimming shortened V by 7 bases and J by 4 bases, and 7 bases separated the two germline ends. Germline CDR1 and CDR2: GTSNPN and SVGIG (reference sequence). The CDR3 spans 10 residues. The CDR3 DNA reads as TGTGCCTACTCGAGCACTGAAGCTTTCTTT. This encodes CAYSSTEAFF. Looking up the rest from reference TRBV30 and TRBJ1-1 gives the full variable domain: SQTIHQWPATLVQPVGSPLSLECTVEGTSNPNLYWYRQAAGRGLQLLFYSVGIGQISSEVPQNLSASRPQDRQFILSSKKLLLSDSGFYLCAYSSTEAFFGQGTRLTVV.

This clone has a handful of counts. V usage is TRBV2 and J usage is TRBJ1-5, with D uncertain. The length of the CDR3 is 13 residues. The germline gives CDR1 SNHLY, CDR2 FYNNEI. V lost 1 base and J 3 bases, leaving 4 bases between the germline ends. The CDR3 region is CASSEGPNQPQHF. The CDR3 DNA sequence: TGTGCCAGCAGTGAAGGGCCCAATCAGCCCCAGCATTTT. Filled out from reference TRBV2 and TRBJ1-5, the complete variable domain reads EPEVTQTPSHQVTQMGQEVILRCVPISNHLYFYWYRQILGQKVEFLVSFYNNEISEKSEIFDDQFSVERPDGSNFTLKIRSTKLEDSAMYFCASSEGPNQPQHFGDGTRLSIL.